The present T cell receptor beta chain was sequenced within a study of T cells in Graves' hyperthyroidism and ophthalmopathy. Background on the study: At the time of initial diagnosis and before any treatment, peripheral blood was collected.

The V and J ends lost 6 bases and 4 bases respectively, with 12 bases between them. CDR1 and CDR2 (germline): MDHEN, SYDVKM. The CDR3 has 14 residues. Researchers took RNA transcripts and amplified the TCR beta CDR3 regions from them. Carried out on the TCR CDR3, a first-round RT-PCR used the HTBI primer set. One entry per CDR3 protein results from TCRdb running MiXCR on the multiplex PCR reads. The sample lists 350,000 to 450,000 distinct CDR3 sequences; approximately 15% were seen once. At least ten counts were recorded for this clonotype. V usage is TRBV28 and J usage is TRBJ1-4; D is perhaps TRBD1 (6 bases). The specimen sequenced was blood. The clonotype was recovered from a woman aged 60-75 years with Graves' hyperthyroidism. CDR3 nucleotides: TGTGCCAGCAGCGAGGGGACACTTAATGAAAAACTGTTTTTT. This translates into CASSEGTLNEKLFF.